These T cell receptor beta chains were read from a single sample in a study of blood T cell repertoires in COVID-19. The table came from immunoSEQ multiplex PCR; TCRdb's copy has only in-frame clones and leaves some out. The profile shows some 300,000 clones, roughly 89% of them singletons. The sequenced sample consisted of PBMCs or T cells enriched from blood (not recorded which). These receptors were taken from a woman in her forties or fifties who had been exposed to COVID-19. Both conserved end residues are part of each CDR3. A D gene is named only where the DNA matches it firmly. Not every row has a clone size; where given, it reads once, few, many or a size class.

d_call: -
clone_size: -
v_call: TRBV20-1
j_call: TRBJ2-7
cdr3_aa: CSASVVRVFYEQYF
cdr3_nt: TGCAGTGCTAGTGTGGTCAGGGTTTTCTACGAGCAGTACTTC

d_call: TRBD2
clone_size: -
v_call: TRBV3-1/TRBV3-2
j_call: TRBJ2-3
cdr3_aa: CASSKTSGGALSTDTQYF
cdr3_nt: TGTGCCAGCAGCAAAACTAGCGGCGGAGCCCTAAGCACAGATACGCAGTATTTT

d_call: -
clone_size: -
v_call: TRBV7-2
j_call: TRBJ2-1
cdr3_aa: CASSRTGDEGQFF
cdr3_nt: TGTGCCAGCAGTCGGACCGGGGATGAGGGGCAGTTCTTC

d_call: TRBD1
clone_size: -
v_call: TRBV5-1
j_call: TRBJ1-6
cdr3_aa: CASSLAGQGRSYNSPLHF
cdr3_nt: TGCGCCAGCAGCTTGGCGGGACAGGGGAGATCCTATAATTCACCCCTCCACTTT

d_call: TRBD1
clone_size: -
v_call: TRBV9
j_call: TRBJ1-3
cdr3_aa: CASSSRQGPGNTIYF
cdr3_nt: TGTGCCAGCAGCTCAAGACAGGGGCCTGGAAACACCATATATTTT

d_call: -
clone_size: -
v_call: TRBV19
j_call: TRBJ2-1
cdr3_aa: CASSSQGFGEQFF
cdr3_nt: TGTGCCAGTAGTTCACAGGGTTTCGGTGAGCAGTTCTTC

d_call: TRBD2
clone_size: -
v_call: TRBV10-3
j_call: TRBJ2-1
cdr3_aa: CAISGLADYNEQFF
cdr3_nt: TGTGCCATCAGCGGACTAGCAGACTACAATGAGCAGTTCTTC

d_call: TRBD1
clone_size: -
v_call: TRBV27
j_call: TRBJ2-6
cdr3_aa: CASRISGGAGANVLTF
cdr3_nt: TGTGCCAGCAGAATCTCAGGGGGCGCTGGGGCCAACGTCCTGACTTTC

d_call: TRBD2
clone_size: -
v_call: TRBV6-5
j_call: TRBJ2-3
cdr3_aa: CASSLSGDFTDTQYF
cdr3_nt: TGTGCCAGCAGTCTTAGCGGGGATTTCACAGATACGCAGTATTTT

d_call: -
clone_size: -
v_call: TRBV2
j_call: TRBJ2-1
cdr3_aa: CASSDNPTEQFF
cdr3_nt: TGTGCCAGCAGTGATAACCCTACTGAGCAGTTCTTC

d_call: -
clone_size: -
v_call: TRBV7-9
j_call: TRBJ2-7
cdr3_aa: CASSSPRGGSYEQYF
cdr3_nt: TGTGCCAGCAGCTCCCCCCGAGGAGGCTCCTACGAGCAGTACTTC

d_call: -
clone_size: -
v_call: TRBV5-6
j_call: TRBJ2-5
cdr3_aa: CASSLAGQGGETQYF
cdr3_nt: TGTGCCAGCAGCTTGGCAGGGCAGGGAGGAGAGACCCAGTACTTC

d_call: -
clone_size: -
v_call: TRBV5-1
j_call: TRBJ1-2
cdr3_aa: CASSPQLGHTYGYTF
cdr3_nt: TGCGCCAGCAGCCCACAATTGGGGCATACCTATGGCTACACCTTC

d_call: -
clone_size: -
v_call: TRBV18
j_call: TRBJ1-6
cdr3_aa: CASSDHRVINSPLHF
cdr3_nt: TGTGCCAGCTCAGATCACAGGGTAATCAATTCACCCCTCCACTTT

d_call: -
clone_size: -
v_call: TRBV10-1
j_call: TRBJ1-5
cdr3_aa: CASNGLNQPQHF
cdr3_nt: TGCGCCAGCAACGGACTCAATCAGCCCCAGCATTTT

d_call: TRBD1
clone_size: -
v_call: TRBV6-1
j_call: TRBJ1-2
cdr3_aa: CASSEGTGSYGYTF
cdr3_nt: TGTGCCAGCAGTGAAGGGACAGGGTCCTATGGCTACACCTTC

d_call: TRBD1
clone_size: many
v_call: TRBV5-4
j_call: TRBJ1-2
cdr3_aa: CASSLEVNLMTGDGYTF
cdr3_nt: TGTGCCAGCAGCTTGGAAGTTAACCTCATGACAGGGGATGGCTACACCTTC

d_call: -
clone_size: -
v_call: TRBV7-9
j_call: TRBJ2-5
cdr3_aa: CASSLSGVQETQYF
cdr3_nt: TGTGCCAGCAGCTTATCGGGGGTCCAAGAGACCCAGTACTTC

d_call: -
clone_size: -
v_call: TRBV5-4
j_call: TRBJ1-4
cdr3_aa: CASSPAATNEKLFF
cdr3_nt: TGTGCCAGCAGCCCCGCAGCGACTAATGAAAAACTGTTTTTT

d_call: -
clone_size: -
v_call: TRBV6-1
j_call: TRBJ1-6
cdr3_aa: CASSEVEGVALHF
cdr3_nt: TGTGCCAGCAGTGAAGTTGAGGGGGTGGCCCTCCACTTT

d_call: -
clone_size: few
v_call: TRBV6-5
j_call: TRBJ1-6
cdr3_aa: CASSYSTGDNSPLHF
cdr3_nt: TGTGCCAGCAGTTACTCGACGGGGGATAATTCACCCCTCCACTTT

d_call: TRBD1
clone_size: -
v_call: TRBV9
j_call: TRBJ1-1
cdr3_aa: CASSVVGTGVEAFF
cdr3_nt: TGTGCCAGCAGCGTAGTCGGGACAGGGGTTGAAGCTTTCTTT

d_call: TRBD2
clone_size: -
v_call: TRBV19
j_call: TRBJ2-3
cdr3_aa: CASSYSGGYTDTQYF
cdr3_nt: TGTGCCAGTAGTTATAGCGGGGGGTACACAGATACGCAGTATTTT

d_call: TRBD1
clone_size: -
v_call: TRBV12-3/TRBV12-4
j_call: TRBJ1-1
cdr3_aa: CASSSTGVTEAFF
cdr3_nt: TGTGCCAGCAGTTCGACAGGGGTCACTGAAGCTTTCTTT

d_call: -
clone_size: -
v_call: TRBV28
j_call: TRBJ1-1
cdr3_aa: CASSLTQEAFF
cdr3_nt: TGTGCCAGCAGTTTAACTCAAGAAGCTTTCTTT

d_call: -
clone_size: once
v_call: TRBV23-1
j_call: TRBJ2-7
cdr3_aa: CAFPSEGAYSEQYF
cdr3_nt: TGCGCCTTCCCCTCTGAAGGGGCTTATTCCGAGCAGTACTTC

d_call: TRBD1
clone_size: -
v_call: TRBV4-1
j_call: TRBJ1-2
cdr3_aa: CASSQEGQHQGYGYTF
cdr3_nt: TGCGCCAGCAGCCAAGAGGGACAGCACCAGGGTTATGGCTACACCTTC

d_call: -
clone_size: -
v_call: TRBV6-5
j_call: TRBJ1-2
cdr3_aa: CASSYVQGSYGYTF
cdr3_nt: TGTGCCAGCAGTTACGTCCAGGGTTCGTATGGCTACACCTTC

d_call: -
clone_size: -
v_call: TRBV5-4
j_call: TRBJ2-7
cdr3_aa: CASSHGGSYEQYF
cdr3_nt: TGTGCCAGCAGCCACGGCGGGTCCTACGAGCAGTACTTC